The TCR beta chain described here comes from a study of T cells after yellow fever vaccination. Overall study findings and caveats: Weaker, the secondary response peaked sooner, at day 5 versus 15. Highly abundant clonotypes carried over from the bulk population could end up in FACS-sorted repertoires as contaminants. Clonotypes appearing in both CD4 and CD8 compartments existed, and their share was small.

There are a few counts of this clonotype. Its antigen is as yet unknown. The CDR3 runs 17 residues. V gave up 0 bases and J gave up 1 base; unmatched junction bases: 3. CDR1 and CDR2 from the germline V gene are SGHRS and YFSETQ. 5'RACE template switching produced TCR cDNA carrying a universal primer site and UMIs. From the 5' RACE reads, TCRdb called clonotypes with MiXCR, one entry per CDR3 protein. Of a few hundred thousand distinct CDR3 sequences listed, 11% were seen once; the top ten hold 18%. This chain connects TRBV5-1 to TRBJ2-3; 12 bases line up with TRBD2. Sequencing used PBMCs, obtained on the day of the first yellow fever vaccination. The receptor's source is a young man who received the YFV17D yellow fever vaccine. The CDR3 reads CASSLGTSGDGTDTQYF. The CDR3 DNA follows: TGCGCCAGCAGCTTGGGGACTAGCGGGGATGGCACAGATACGCAGTATTTT.